This T cell receptor (beta chain) came from a study of blood T cell repertoires in COVID-19. Study information: COVID-19 samples from acute and convalescent phases originated in the United States, Italy and Spain. Nucleic acid was either cDNA or gDNA, and it came from T cells, B-cell-depleted T cells, or PBMCs.

Seattle's cohort entered during active infection and was followed longitudinally. V shed 4 bases and J shed 5 bases, with 12 bases lying between them. CDR3 size: 13 residues. CDR1 is MNHEY, CDR2 SVGAGI, per germline. TCRdb's table, derived via immunoSEQ multiplex PCR, lists solely in-frame clones and lacks some. Seen here are under 80,000 clones, around four fifths observed once, and the top ten hold about 15%. Input material: peripheral blood. The chain couples TRBV6-5 to TRBJ2-7; D uncertain. The TCR was taken from a man aged 55 to 70 with COVID-19, enrolled during active disease. CDR3 in DNA: TGTGCCAGCAGTTTCCGGGTGGCCGACGAGCAGTACTTC. This translates into CASSFRVADEQYF.